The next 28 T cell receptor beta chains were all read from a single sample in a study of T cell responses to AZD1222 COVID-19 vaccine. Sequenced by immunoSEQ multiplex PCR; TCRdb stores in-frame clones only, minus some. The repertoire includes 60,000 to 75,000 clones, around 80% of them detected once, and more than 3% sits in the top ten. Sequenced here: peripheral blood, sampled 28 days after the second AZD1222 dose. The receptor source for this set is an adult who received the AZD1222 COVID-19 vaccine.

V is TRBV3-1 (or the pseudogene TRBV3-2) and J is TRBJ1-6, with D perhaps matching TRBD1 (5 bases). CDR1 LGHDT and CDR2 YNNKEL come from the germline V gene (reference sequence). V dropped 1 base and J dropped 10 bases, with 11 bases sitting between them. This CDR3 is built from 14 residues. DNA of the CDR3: TGTGCCAGCAGCCAAGTGGTGGGGGACTCACCCCTCCACTTT. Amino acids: CASSQVVGDSPLHF.

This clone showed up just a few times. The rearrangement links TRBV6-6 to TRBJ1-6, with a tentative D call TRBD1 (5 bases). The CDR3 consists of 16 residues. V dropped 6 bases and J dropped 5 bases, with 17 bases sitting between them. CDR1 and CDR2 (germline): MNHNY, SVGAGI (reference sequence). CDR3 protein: CASSDSGRGDNSPLHF. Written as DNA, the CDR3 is TGTGCCAGCAGCGACTCGGGACGGGGAGATAATTCACCCCTCCACTTT.

The CDR3 loop is CASSYLGTATYEQYF. CDR3 bases: TGTGCCAGCAGTTACCTCGGGACAGCTACCTACGAGCAGTACTTC. The chain combines TRBV6-5 with TRBJ2-7; 7 bases fit TRBD1. Trimming at V came to 2 bases and at J to 2 bases, leaving 6 bases not matched to a gene. This CDR3 is 15 amino acids long. Per the germline V gene, CDR1 is MNHEY and CDR2 is SVGAGI.

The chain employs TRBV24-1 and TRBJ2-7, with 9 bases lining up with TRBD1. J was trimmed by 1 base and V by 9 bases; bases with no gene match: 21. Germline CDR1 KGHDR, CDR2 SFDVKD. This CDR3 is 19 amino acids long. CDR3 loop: CATYPPGGVWDRASYEQYF. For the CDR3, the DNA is TGTGCCACCTATCCTCCTGGGGGGGTGTGGGACAGGGCATCCTACGAGCAGTACTTC.

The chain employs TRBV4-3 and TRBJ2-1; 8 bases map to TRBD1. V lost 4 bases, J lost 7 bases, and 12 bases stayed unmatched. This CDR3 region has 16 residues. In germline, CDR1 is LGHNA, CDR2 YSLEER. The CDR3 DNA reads TGCGCCAGCAGCCCAAGGGGCCGGACAGGGTCGAATGAGCAGTTCTTC. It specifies CASSPRGRTGSNEQFF.

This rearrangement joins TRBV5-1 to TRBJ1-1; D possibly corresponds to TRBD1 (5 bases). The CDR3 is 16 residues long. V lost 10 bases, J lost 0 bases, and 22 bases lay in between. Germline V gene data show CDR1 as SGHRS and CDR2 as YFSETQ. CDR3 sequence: CASPVRGGRMNTEAFF. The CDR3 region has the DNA TGCGCCTCTCCCGTAAGGGGTGGAAGGATGAACACTGAAGCTTTCTTT.

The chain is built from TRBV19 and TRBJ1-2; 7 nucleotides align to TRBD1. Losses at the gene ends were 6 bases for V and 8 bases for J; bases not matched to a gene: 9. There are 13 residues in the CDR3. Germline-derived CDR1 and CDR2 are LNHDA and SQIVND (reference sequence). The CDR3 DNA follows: TGTGCCAGTAGAGGTTTAGGGACAGACGGCTACACCTTC. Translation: CASRGLGTDGYTF. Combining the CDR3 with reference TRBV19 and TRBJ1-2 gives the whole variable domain DGGITQSPKYLFRKEGQNVTLSCEQNLNHDAMYWYRQDPGQGLRLIYYSQIVNDFQKGDIAEGYSVSREKKESFPLTVTSAQKNPTAFYLCASRGLGTDGYTFGSGTRLTVV.

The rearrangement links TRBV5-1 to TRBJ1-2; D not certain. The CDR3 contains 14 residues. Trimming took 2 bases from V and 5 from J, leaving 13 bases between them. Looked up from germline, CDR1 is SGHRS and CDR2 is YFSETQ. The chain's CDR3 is CASSFRSVPYGYTF. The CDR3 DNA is TGCGCCAGCAGCTTTAGGTCTGTTCCGTATGGCTACACCTTC.

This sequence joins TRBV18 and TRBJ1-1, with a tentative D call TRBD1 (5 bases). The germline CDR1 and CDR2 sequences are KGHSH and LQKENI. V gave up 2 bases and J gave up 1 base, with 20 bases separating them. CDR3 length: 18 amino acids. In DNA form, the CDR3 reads TGTGCCAGCTCACCAGGGGGGGGAGGATTTTCGAAGAACACTGAAGCTTTCTTT. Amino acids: CASSPGGGGFSKNTEAFF.

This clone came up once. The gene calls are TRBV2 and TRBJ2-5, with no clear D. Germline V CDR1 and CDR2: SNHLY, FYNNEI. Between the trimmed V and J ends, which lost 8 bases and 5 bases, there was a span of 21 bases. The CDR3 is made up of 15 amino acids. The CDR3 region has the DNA TGTGCCAGCCAGGCGTTGAACGCCCGTGGGGAGACCCAGTACTTC. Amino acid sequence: CASQALNARGETQYF.

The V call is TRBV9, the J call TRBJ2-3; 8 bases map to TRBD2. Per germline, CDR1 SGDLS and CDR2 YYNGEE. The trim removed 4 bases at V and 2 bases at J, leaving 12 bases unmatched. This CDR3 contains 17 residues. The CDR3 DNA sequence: TGTGCCAGCAGCCCCGGACTAAGCGGGGGATACACAGATACGCAGTATTTT. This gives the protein CASSPGLSGGYTDTQYF. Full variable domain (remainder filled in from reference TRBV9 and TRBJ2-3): DSGVTQTPKHLITATGQRVTLRCSPRSGDLSVYWYQQSLDQGLQFLIQYYNGEERAKGNILERFSAQQFPDLHSELNLSSLELGDSALYFCASSPGLSGGYTDTQYFGPGTRLTVL.

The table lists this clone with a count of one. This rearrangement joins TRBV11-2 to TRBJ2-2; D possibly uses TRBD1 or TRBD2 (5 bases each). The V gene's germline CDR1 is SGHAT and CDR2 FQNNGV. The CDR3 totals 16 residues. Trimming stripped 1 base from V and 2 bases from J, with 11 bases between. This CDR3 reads CASSLARDLNTGELFF. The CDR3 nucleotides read TGTGCCAGCAGCTTAGCCAGGGACCTAAACACCGGGGAGCTGTTTTTT.

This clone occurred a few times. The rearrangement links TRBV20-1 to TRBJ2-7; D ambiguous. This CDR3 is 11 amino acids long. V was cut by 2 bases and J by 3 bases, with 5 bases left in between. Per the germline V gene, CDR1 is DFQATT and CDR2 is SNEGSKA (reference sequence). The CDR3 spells CSARQDYEQYF. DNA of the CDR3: TGCAGTGCTAGACAGGACTACGAGCAGTACTTC.

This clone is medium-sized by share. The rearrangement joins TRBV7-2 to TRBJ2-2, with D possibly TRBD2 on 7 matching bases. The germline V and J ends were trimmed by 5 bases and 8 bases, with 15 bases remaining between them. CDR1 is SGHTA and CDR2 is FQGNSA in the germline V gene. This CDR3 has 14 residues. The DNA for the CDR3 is TGTGCCAGCAGCGAGCCCGGGGGGCGGGGGGAGCTGTTTTTT. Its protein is CASSEPGGRGELFF.

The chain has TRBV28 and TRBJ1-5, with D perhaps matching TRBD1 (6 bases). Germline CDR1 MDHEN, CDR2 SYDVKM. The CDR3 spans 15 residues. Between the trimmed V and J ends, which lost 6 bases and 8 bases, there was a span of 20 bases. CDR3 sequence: CASSPWGGRAKPQHF. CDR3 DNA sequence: TGTGCCAGCAGCCCGTGGGGGGGGCGGGCCAAGCCCCAGCATTTT.

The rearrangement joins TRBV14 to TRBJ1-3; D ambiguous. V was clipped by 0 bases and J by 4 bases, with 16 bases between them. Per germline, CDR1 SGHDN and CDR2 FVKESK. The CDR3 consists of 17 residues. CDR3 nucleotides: TGTGCCAGCAGCCAAGAGATGGAGAATCCTGGCGGAAACACCATATATTTT. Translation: CASSQEMENPGGNTIYF.

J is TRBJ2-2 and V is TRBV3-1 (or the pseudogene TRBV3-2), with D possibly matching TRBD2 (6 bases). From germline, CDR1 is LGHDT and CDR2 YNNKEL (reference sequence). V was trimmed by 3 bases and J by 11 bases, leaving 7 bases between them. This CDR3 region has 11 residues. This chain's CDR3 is CASSQGTELFF. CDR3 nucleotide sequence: TGTGCCAGCAGCCAGGGGACTGAGCTGTTTTTT.

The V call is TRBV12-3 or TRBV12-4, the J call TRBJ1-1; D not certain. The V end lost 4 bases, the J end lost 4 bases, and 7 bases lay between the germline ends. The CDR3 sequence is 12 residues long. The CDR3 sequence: CASSSAGTEAFF. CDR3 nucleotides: TGTGCCAGCAGTTCCGCGGGCACTGAAGCTTTCTTT.

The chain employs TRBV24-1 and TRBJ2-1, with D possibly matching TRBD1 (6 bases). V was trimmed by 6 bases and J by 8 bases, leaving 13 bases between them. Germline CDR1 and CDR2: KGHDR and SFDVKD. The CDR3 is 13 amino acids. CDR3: CATSSQGPDEQFF. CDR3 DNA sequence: TGTGCCACCAGTTCTCAGGGGCCGGATGAGCAGTTCTTC.

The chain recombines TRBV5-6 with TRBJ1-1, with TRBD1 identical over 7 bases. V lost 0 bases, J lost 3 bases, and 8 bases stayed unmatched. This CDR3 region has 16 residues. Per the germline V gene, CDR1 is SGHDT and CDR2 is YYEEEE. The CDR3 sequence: CASSLVGGQTDTEAFF. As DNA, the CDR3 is TGTGCCAGCAGCTTGGTTGGGGGACAGACGGACACTGAAGCTTTCTTT. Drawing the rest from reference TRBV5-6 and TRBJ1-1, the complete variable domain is DAGVTQSPTHLIKTRGQQVTLRCSPKSGHDTVSWYQQALGQGPQFIFQYYEEEERQRGNFPDRFSGHQFPNYSSELNVNALLLGDSALYLCASSLVGGQTDTEAFFGQGTRLTVV.

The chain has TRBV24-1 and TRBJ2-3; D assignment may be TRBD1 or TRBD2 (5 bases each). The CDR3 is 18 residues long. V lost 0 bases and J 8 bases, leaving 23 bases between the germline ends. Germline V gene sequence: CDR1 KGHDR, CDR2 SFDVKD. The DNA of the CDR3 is TGTGCCACCAGTGATTTGTCTGGCCAGGGAGAACCCCCTGGTACGCAGTATTTT. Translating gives CATSDLSGQGEPPGTQYF.

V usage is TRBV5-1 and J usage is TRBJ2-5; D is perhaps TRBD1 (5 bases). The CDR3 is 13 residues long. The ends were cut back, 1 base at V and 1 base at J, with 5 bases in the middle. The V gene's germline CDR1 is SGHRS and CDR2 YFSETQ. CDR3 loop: CASSLRGQETQYF. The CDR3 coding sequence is TGCGCCAGCAGCTTGAGGGGCCAAGAGACCCAGTACTTC.

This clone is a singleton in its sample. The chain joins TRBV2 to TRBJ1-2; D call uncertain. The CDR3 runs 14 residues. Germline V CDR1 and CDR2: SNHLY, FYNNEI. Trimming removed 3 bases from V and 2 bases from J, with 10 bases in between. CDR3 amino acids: CASSDVAVNYGYTF. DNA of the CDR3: TGTGCCAGCAGTGATGTCGCAGTCAACTATGGCTACACCTTC.

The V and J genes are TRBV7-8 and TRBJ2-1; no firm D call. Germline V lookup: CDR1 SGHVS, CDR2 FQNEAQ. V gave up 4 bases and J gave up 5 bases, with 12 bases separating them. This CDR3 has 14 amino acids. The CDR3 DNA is TGTGCCAGCAGCTCCACCGGGCTAGACAATGAGCAGTTCTTC. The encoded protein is CASSSTGLDNEQFF.

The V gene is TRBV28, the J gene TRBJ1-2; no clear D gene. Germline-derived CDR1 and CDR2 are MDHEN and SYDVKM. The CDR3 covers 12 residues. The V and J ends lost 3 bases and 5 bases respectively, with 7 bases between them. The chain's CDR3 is CASSLSGYGYTF. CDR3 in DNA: TGTGCCAGCAGTTTGAGCGGGTATGGCTACACCTTC.

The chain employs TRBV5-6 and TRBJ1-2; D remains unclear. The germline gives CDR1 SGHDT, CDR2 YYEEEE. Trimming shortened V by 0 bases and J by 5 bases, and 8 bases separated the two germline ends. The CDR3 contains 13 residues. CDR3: CASSLGRNYGYTF. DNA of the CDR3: TGTGCCAGCAGCTTGGGACGGAATTATGGCTACACCTTC.

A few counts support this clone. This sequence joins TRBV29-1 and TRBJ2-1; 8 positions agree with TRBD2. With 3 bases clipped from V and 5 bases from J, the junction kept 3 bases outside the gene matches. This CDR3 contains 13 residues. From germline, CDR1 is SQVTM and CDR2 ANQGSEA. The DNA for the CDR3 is TGCAGCGTTGAGTCGGGGGGGGACAATGAGCAGTTCTTC. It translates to CSVESGGDNEQFF.

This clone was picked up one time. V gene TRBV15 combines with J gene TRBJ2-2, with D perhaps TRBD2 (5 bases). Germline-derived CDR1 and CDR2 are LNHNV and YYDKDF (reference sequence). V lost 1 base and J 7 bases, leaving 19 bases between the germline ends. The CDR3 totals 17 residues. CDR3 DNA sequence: TGTGCCACCAGCAGAGGAGGCGTCCGCGGGTTCGGCGGGGAGCTGTTTTTT. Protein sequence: CATSRGGVRGFGGELFF.